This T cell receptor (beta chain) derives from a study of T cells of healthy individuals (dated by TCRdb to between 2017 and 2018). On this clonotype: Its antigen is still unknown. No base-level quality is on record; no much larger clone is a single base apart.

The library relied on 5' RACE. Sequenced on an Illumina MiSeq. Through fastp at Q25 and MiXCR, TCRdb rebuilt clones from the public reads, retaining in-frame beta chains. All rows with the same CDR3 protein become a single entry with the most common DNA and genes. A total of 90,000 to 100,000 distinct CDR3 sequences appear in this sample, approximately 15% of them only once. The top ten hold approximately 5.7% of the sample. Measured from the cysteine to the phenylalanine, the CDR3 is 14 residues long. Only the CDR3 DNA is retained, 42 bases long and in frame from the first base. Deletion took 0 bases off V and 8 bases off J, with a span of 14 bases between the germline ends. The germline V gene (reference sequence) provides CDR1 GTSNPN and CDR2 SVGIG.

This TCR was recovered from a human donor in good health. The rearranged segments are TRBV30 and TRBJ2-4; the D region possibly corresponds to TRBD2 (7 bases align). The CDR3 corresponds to CAWSVRGAGDIQYF. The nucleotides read TGTGCCTGGAGTGTACGGGGGGCGGGAGACATTCAGTACTTC.